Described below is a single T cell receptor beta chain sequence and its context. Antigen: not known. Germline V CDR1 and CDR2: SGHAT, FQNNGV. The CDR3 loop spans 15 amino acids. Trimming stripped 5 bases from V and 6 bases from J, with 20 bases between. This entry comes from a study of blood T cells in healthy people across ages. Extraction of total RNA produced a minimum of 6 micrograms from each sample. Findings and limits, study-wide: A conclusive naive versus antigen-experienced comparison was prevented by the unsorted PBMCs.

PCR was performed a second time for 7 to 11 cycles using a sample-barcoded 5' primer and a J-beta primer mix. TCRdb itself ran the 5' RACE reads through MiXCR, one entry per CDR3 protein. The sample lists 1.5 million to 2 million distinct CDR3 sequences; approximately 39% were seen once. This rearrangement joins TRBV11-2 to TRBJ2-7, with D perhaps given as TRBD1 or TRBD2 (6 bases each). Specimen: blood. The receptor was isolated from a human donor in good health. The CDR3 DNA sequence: TGTGCCAGCAGCCGGGGTGGGGGGCTTGTAACCGAGCAGTACTTC. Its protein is CASSRGGGLVTEQYF.